This T cell receptor beta chain was obtained from a study of cytomegalovirus exposure and HLA in healthy donors. Findings and caveats of the study: It emerged from a later analysis that several of the most significant clusters appeared to be linked to common viral pathogens. Earlier findings revealed that most TCR beta V segments proved productive either about 87% or about 30% of the time. Overall, some 160 TCR beta chains were annotated as cytomegalovirus-associated.

With 60 Vbeta and 13 Jbeta primers, the PCR was carried out. Clones were sequenced by immunoSEQ multiplex PCR, and TCRdb holds only the in-frame ones, with some missing. In all, the sample yields tens of thousands of clones. The CDR3 has 14 residues. V was shortened by 3 bases and J by 8 bases, with 13 bases between the two germline ends. Germline-derived CDR1 and CDR2 are MNHEY and SMNVEV (reference sequence). About this clone: As yet, its antigen is unknown.

Sequencing was done on a sample of PBMCs. The sequence was obtained from a female donor in good health and CMV-seropositive. The genes are TRBV27 and TRBJ1-4; TRBD1 is a possible D gene (6 bases). CDR3 loop: CASSLSGVGEKLFF. The CDR3 bases are TGTGCCAGCAGTTTGTCAGGGGTGGGGGAAAAACTGTTTTTT.